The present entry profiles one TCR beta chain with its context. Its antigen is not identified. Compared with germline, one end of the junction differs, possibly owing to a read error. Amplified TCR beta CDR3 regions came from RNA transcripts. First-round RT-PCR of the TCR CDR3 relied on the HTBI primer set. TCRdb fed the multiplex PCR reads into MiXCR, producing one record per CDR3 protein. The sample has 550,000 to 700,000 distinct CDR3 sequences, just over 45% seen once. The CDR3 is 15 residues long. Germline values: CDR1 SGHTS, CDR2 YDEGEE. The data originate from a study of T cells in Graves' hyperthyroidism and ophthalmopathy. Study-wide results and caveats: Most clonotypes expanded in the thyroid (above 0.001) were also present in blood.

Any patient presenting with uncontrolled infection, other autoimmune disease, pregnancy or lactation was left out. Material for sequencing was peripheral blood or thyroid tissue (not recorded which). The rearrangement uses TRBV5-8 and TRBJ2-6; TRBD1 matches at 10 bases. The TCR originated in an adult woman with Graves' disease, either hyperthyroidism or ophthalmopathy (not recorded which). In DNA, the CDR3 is TGTGCCAGCAGCTTGGTTGGGACAGGGGCCGACGTCCTGACTTTC. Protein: CASSLVGTGADVLTF.